A single sample is the source of the 22 T cell receptor beta chains below, sequenced in a study of T cell responses to AZD1222 COVID-19 vaccine. Sequencing was performed with immunoSEQ multiplex PCR; in TCRdb, only in-frame clones are kept and a portion is missing. Among 100,000 to 150,000 clones listed, roughly 92% were seen once. The sequences come from peripheral blood, collected on day 0 of AZD1222 vaccination. The receptor source for this set is an adult in good health.

V is TRBV5-4 and J is TRBJ1-1; D not resolved. Trimming pared 1 base from V and 0 bases from J, leaving 13 bases between. The CDR3 has 16 amino acids. CDR1 is SGHNT and CDR2 is YYREEE in the germline V gene (reference sequence). Written as DNA, the CDR3 is TGTGCCAGCAGCTTGTCGCCCGGTCCGATGAACACTGAAGCTTTCTTT. Translated, it gives CASSLSPGPMNTEAFF. Variable domain in full (rest from reference TRBV5-4 and TRBJ1-1): ETGVTQSPTHLIKTRGQQVTLRCSSQSGHNTVSWYQQALGQGPQFIFQYYREEENGRGNFPPRFSGLQFPNYSSELNVNALELDDSALYLCASSLSPGPMNTEAFFGQGTRLTVV.

This chain links TRBV3-1 (or the pseudogene TRBV3-2) with TRBJ1-1; maybe TRBD1 (5 bases). Germline CDR1 reads LGHDT; CDR2 reads YNNKEL (reference sequence). This CDR3 has 15 residues. V was pared by 3 bases and J by 6 bases, with 17 bases between. CDR3 protein: CASSHKGQGNAEAFF. Here the CDR3 DNA reads TGTGCCAGCAGCCATAAAGGTCAGGGAAACGCTGAAGCTTTCTTT.

This chain connects TRBV7-2 to TRBJ2-7; D possibly corresponds to TRBD1 (6 bases). The CDR3 has 15 amino acids. Germline CDR1 SGHTA, CDR2 FQGNSA. V lost 2 bases to trimming and J lost 3 bases, with 14 bases between them. The CDR3 region has the DNA TGTGCCAGCAGCTTAACCCAGGGGACCCTCTACGAGCAGTACTTC. Its translation: CASSLTQGTLYEQYF.

V is TRBV19 and J is TRBJ1-5, with a possible D match to TRBD1 (5 bases). The germline V gene encodes CDR1 LNHDA and CDR2 SQIVND (reference sequence). Deletions cut 3 bases from V and 10 bases from J, with 16 bases between. The length of the CDR3 is 14 residues. CDR3 in amino acids: CASSISGGPAPQHF. CDR3 DNA sequence: TGTGCCAGTAGTATCTCGGGGGGTCCTGCACCCCAGCATTTT. The full variable domain, with the rest looked up from reference TRBV19 and TRBJ1-5, is DGGITQSPKYLFRKEGQNVTLSCEQNLNHDAMYWYRQDPGQGLRLIYYSQIVNDFQKGDIAEGYSVSREKKESFPLTVTSAQKNPTAFYLCASSISGGPAPQHFGDGTRLSIL.

This chain joins TRBV19 and TRBJ2-5; D is uncertain. This CDR3 contains 13 residues. CDR1 is LNHDA, CDR2 SQIVND, per germline (reference sequence). V was clipped by 5 bases and J by 1 base, with 8 bases between them. As DNA, the CDR3 is TGTGCCAGTAGTTTAAGCGTCCAAGAGACCCAGTACTTC. Translated: CASSLSVQETQYF.

The rearrangement uses TRBV4-1 and TRBJ2-1; 15 positions agree with TRBD2. Unmatched junction bases numbered 16, after V lost 8 bases and J lost 2 bases. The CDR3 has 20 amino acids. Germline V gene lookup returns CDR1 MGHRA and CDR2 YSYEKL. The CDR3: CASQDGYRTSGRGPYNEQFF. CDR3 in DNA: TGCGCCAGCCAGGACGGCTACAGGACTAGCGGGAGGGGCCCCTACAATGAGCAGTTCTTC.

This clone was detected only a few times. The rearrangement joins TRBV5-1 to TRBJ2-7, with 7 nucleotides matching TRBD1. The CDR3 runs to 14 residues. The V gene's germline CDR1 is SGHRS and CDR2 YFSETQ. The V and J ends lost 0 bases and 6 bases, in that order; junction bases with no gene match: 6. This CDR3 reads CASSLVAGGFEQYF. The CDR3 nucleotides are TGCGCCAGCAGCTTGGTGGCAGGGGGATTCGAGCAGTACTTC.

The chain combines TRBV30 with TRBJ1-2; D perhaps matches TRBD1 (5 bases). The CDR3 consists of 15 residues. V was trimmed by 1 base and J by 8 bases, leaving 20 bases between them. The germline gives CDR1 GTSNPN, CDR2 SVGIG (reference sequence). The CDR3 is CAWSDWDLPMGGYTF. CDR3 DNA sequence: TGTGCCTGGAGTGATTGGGACCTCCCGATGGGGGGCTACACCTTC.

The chain joins TRBV9 to TRBJ2-3; 9 bases match TRBD2. V was pared by 0 bases and J by 4 bases, with 6 bases of the junction left unmatched. The CDR3 covers 16 residues. The germline CDR1 and CDR2 sequences are SGDLS and YYNGEE. The CDR3 is CASSVVRGGAADTQYF. The CDR3 DNA sequence: TGTGCCAGCAGCGTAGTGCGCGGGGGGGCCGCAGATACGCAGTATTTT.

This chain joins TRBV29-1 and TRBJ2-7; perhaps TRBD2 as D (5 bases). The germline V and J ends were trimmed by 3 bases and 3 bases, with 6 bases remaining between them. The CDR3 totals 11 residues. Germline V gene lookup returns CDR1 SQVTM and CDR2 ANQGSEA. This chain's CDR3 is CSVDRGYEQYF. The DNA of the CDR3 is TGCAGCGTTGATCGGGGCTACGAGCAGTACTTC.

The rearrangement uses TRBV7-9 and TRBJ1-1; D call uncertain. Trimming cost V 7 bases and J 10 bases, with 19 bases left between them. The CDR3 covers 13 residues. Germline V CDR1 and CDR2: SEHNR, FQNEAQ (reference sequence). The CDR3 sequence: CASTMALALGAFF. CDR3 nucleotides: TGTGCCAGCACTATGGCCCTGGCCCTGGGAGCTTTCTTT. Full variable domain (outside the CDR3, taken from reference TRBV7-9 and TRBJ1-1): DTGVSQNPRHKITKRGQNVTFRCDPISEHNRLYWYRQTLGQGPEFLTYFQNEAQLEKSRLLSDRFSAERPKGSFSTLEIQRTEQGDSAMYLCASTMALALGAFFGQGTRLTVV.

V and J are TRBV25-1 and TRBJ1-1; D is undetermined. V was cut by 0 bases and J by 1 base, with 12 bases left in between. The germline CDR1 and CDR2 sequences are MGHDK and SYGVNS. The length of the CDR3 is 16 residues. The CDR3, as DNA: TGTGCCAGCAGTGAATACCGCGGAGAAACGAACACTGAAGCTTTCTTT. It encodes CASSEYRGETNTEAFF. Filled out from reference TRBV25-1 and TRBJ1-1, the complete variable domain reads EADIYQTPRYLVIGTGKKITLECSQTMGHDKMYWYQQDPGMELHLIHYSYGVNSTEKGDLSSESTVSRIRTEHFPLTLESARPSHTSQYLCASSEYRGETNTEAFFGQGTRLTVV.

V is TRBV27 and J is TRBJ1-4; D remains ambiguous. The CDR3 loop spans 15 amino acids. In germline, CDR1 is MNHEY, CDR2 SMNVEV (reference sequence). V was trimmed by 0 bases and J by 13 bases, leaving 18 bases between them. The DNA for the CDR3 is TGTGCCAGCAGTTTATCGAACGGGCGGACTGGCGTACTGTTTTTT. This translates into CASSLSNGRTGVLFF. The full variable domain, with the rest looked up from reference TRBV27 and TRBJ1-4, is EAQVTQNPRYLITVTGKKLTVTCSQNMNHEYMSWYRQDPGLGLRQIYYSMNVEVTDKGDVPEGYKVSRKEKRNFPLILESPSPNQTSLYFCASSLSNGRTGVLFFGSGTQLSVL.

This clone was seen once. This rearrangement joins TRBV6-1 to TRBJ1-4; D possibly corresponds to TRBD1 (6 bases). The ends were cut back, 2 bases at V and 7 bases at J, with 26 bases in the middle. The germline V gene has CDR1 MNHNS and CDR2 SASEGT. The CDR3 covers 19 residues. CDR3 sequence reads: CASSELPQRGGPRSEKLFF. The CDR3 nucleotides read TGTGCCAGCAGTGAATTGCCTCAAAGAGGGGGACCTCGAAGTGAAAAACTGTTTTTT.

The chain combines TRBV28 with TRBJ2-1; D ambiguous. CDR1 is MDHEN, CDR2 SYDVKM, per germline. This CDR3 spans 14 amino acids. The V end was cut by 5 bases, the J end by 3 bases, with 11 bases between. The CDR3 loop reads CASSVPVNYNEQFF. The CDR3 nucleotides read TGTGCCAGCAGTGTCCCTGTAAACTACAATGAGCAGTTCTTC.

The CDR3 loop reads CASSRAGENQPQHF. CDR3 bases: TGTGCCAGCAGTCGGGCGGGGGAAAATCAGCCCCAGCATTTT. This chain uses TRBV28 with TRBJ1-5; tentatively, D is TRBD1 (5 bases). The CDR3 loop spans 14 amino acids. Germline V CDR1 and CDR2: MDHEN, SYDVKM. V lost 5 bases, J lost 4 bases, and 12 bases lay in between.

In its sample, this clone was seen once. The chain carries TRBV6-5 and TRBJ2-1; TRBD1 is a possible D gene (5 bases). CDR1 and CDR2 from the germline V gene are MNHEY and SVGAGI. This CDR3 is 11 amino acids long. The V gene lost 5 bases and the J gene lost 8 bases, with 7 bases spanning the gap. The CDR3 coding sequence is TGTGCCAGCAGTCAGGGCGATGAGCAGTTCTTC. It codes for CASSQGDEQFF.

In its sample, this clone was seen once. The junction and the germline gene differ at one end; a read error may be behind it. The chain employs TRBV7-9 and TRBJ1-2; D is uncertain. In germline, CDR1 is SEHNR, CDR2 FQNEAQ (reference sequence). The CDR3 consists of 12 residues. In nucleotides, the CDR3 is TGTGCCAGCAGTTTAGAGAGGTATGGCTACACCTTC. Its translation: CASSLERYGYTF.

This chain uses TRBV29-1 with TRBJ1-3; D is undetermined. The V gene lost 7 bases and the J gene lost 4 bases, with 8 bases spanning the gap. Germline assignment: CDR1 SQVTM and CDR2 ANQGSEA. This CDR3 contains 11 residues. CDR3 nucleotide sequence: TGCAGCGCCCCCCACGGAAACACCATATATTTT. Its protein product is CSAPHGNTIYF. Based on the CDR3 plus reference TRBV29-1 and TRBJ1-3, the full variable domain is SAVISQKPSRDICQRGTSLTIQCQVDSQVTMMFWYRQQPGQSLTLIATANQGSEATYESGFVIDKFPISRPNLTFSTLTVSNMSPEDSSIYLCSAPHGNTIYFGEGSWLTVV.

The CDR3 DNA follows: TGTGCCAGCAGCAAGGACAGCTCCTACGAGCAGTACTTC. Translation gives CASSKDSSYEQYF. The chain is built from TRBV5-4 and TRBJ2-7, with D perhaps TRBD1 (6 bases). Trimming took off 4 bases at V and 0 bases at J, with 8 bases between the two ends. Germline V CDR1 and CDR2: SGHNT, YYREEE (reference sequence). This CDR3 is 13 amino acids long.

The V call is TRBV30, the J call TRBJ1-1; D is possibly TRBD1 (5 bases). Germline V CDR1 and CDR2: GTSNPN, SVGIG (reference sequence). Trimming stripped 3 bases from V and 1 base from J, with 18 bases between. CDR3 length: 16 amino acids. CDR3 sequence reads: CAWRRLGIGGNTEAFF. The CDR3 coding sequence is TGTGCCTGGAGGAGGTTAGGGATTGGGGGGAACACTGAAGCTTTCTTT. Supplemented by reference TRBV30 and TRBJ1-1, the full variable domain reads SQTIHQWPATLVQPVGSPLSLECTVEGTSNPNLYWYRQAAGRGLQLLFYSVGIGQISSEVPQNLSASRPQDRQFILSSKKLLLSDSGFYLCAWRRLGIGGNTEAFFGQGTRLTVV.

J is TRBJ2-3 and V is TRBV5-6, with TRBD2 matching 13 bases. The V and J ends lost 0 bases and 3 bases, in that order; junction bases with no gene match: 1. Per the germline V gene, CDR1 is SGHDT and CDR2 is YYEEEE. The CDR3 has 16 residues. In DNA form, the CDR3 reads TGTGCCAGCAGCTTGGGGACTAGCGGGAGTACAGATACGCAGTATTTT. Protein product: CASSLGTSGSTDTQYF. The full variable domain, with the rest looked up from reference TRBV5-6 and TRBJ2-3, is DAGVTQSPTHLIKTRGQQVTLRCSPKSGHDTVSWYQQALGQGPQFIFQYYEEEERQRGNFPDRFSGHQFPNYSSELNVNALLLGDSALYLCASSLGTSGSTDTQYFGPGTRLTVL.